Listed here are 19 T cell receptor beta chains from one sample, sequenced in a study of T cell responses to AZD1222 COVID-19 vaccine. The data were produced by immunoSEQ multiplex PCR, yet TCRdb's version contains in-frame clones alone and is incomplete. The sample shows some 190,000 clones, around 92% of them seen only once. The sequencing used peripheral blood, collected on day 0 of AZD1222 vaccination. Receptors were obtained from an adult in good health.

The V and J genes are TRBV7-2 and TRBJ1-2; weak D call: TRBD1 (5 bases). Germline V gene sequence: CDR1 SGHTA, CDR2 FQGNSA. Trimming cost V 5 bases and J 8 bases, with 15 bases left between them. The CDR3 loop spans 13 amino acids. CDR3 in amino acids: CASSTSDKSGYTF. The CDR3 DNA follows: TGTGCCAGCAGCACCTCGGACAAATCCGGCTACACCTTC. The whole variable domain, remainder taken from reference TRBV7-2 and TRBJ1-2, is GAGVSQSPSNKVTEKGKDVELRCDPISGHTALYWYRQSLGQGLEFLIYFQGNSAPDKSGLPSDRFSAERTGGSVSTLTIQRTQQEDSAVYLCASSTSDKSGYTFGSGTRLTVV.

The chain employs TRBV7-9 and TRBJ2-3; either TRBD1 or TRBD2 may fit D (5 bases each). In germline, CDR1 is SEHNR, CDR2 FQNEAQ (reference sequence). The CDR3 consists of 15 residues. With 1 base removed from V and 1 base from J, the gap between germline ends came to 9 bases. The CDR3 nucleotides read TGTGCCAGCAGCTTAGGTCAGGGACGCACAGATACGCAGTATTTT. It is translated as CASSLGQGRTDTQYF.

This rearrangement joins TRBV7-8 to TRBJ2-7; possible D gene TRBD1, 5 bases. Between the trimmed V and J ends, which lost 5 bases and 7 bases, there was a span of 15 bases. The V gene's germline CDR1 is SGHVS and CDR2 FQNEAQ. The CDR3 consists of 13 residues. Here the CDR3 reads CASSLRRAGEQYF. In nucleotides, the CDR3 is TGTGCCAGCAGCCTTCGCAGGGCTGGGGAGCAGTACTTC.

The chain links TRBV14 to TRBJ1-2; D not resolved. The CDR3 spans 15 residues. Trimming cost V 0 bases and J 4 bases, with 12 bases left between them. Germline CDR1 reads SGHDN; CDR2 reads FVKESK. CDR3 loop: CASSQDLGKGYGYTF. The CDR3, as DNA: TGTGCCAGCAGCCAAGATCTTGGAAAGGGCTATGGCTACACCTTC. The full variable domain, with the rest looked up from reference TRBV14 and TRBJ1-2, is EAGVTQFPSHSVIEKGQTVTLRCDPISGHDNLYWYRRVMGKEIKFLLHFVKESKQDESGMPNNRFLAERTGGTYSTLKVQPAELEDSGVYFCASSQDLGKGYGYTFGSGTRLTVV.

The chain uses TRBV19 and TRBJ2-2; D gene uncertain. This CDR3 region has 15 residues. Per the germline V gene, CDR1 is LNHDA and CDR2 is SQIVND (reference sequence). Trimming stripped 2 bases from V and 5 bases from J, with 12 bases between. The CDR3 spells CASSIHRVGTGELFF. The CDR3 DNA follows: TGTGCCAGTAGTATACACAGAGTGGGGACCGGGGAGCTGTTTTTT.

The rearrangement joins TRBV25-1 to TRBJ1-6; the D gene is possibly TRBD1 (5 bases). CDR3 length: 16 residues. Germline loops: CDR1 MGHDK, CDR2 SYGVNS. Trimming left V 2 bases short and J 6 bases short, with 14 bases between. The chain's CDR3 is CASSERGVGTNSPLHF. For the CDR3, the DNA is TGTGCCAGCAGTGAACGAGGGGTCGGTACTAATTCACCCCTCCACTTT.

The chain combines TRBV28 with TRBJ1-1, with D perhaps TRBD1 (6 bases). The CDR3 contains 13 residues. CDR1 is MDHEN, CDR2 SYDVKM, per germline. The V end lost 3 bases, the J end lost 4 bases, and 9 bases lay between the germline ends. This CDR3 is CASSLTGGTEAFF. DNA of the CDR3: TGTGCCAGCAGTTTGACAGGTGGCACTGAAGCTTTCTTT.

The chain is built from TRBV19 and TRBJ2-2, with 8 nucleotides matching TRBD2. After removal of 1 base from V and 4 bases from J, the junction contained 2 bases not matched to a gene. In germline, CDR1 is LNHDA, CDR2 SQIVND (reference sequence). The CDR3 runs to 15 residues. CDR3 residues: CASSIGTSFTGELFF. CDR3 bases: TGTGCCAGTAGTATAGGGACTAGCTTCACCGGGGAGCTGTTTTTT.

The rearrangement uses TRBV5-1 and TRBJ2-3; 12 positions agree with TRBD2. CDR1 and CDR2 (germline): SGHRS, YFSETQ. The CDR3 loop spans 14 amino acids. V lost 9 bases, J lost 1 base, and 3 bases stayed unmatched. CDR3 bases: TGCGCCACCAGACTAGCGGGGGGCACAGATACGCAGTATTTT. Encoded protein: CATRLAGGTDTQYF.

V is TRBV5-5 and J is TRBJ2-5; tentatively, D is TRBD1 or TRBD2 (6 bases each). Germline V gene lookup returns CDR1 SGHKS and CDR2 YYEKEE (reference sequence). V was trimmed by 0 bases and J by 5 bases, leaving 8 bases between them. There are 13 residues in the CDR3. In DNA, the CDR3 is TGTGCCAGCAGCTTGGGGGGGGCGGAGACCCAGTACTTC. This encodes CASSLGGAETQYF.

The table lists this clone with a count of one. The chain carries TRBV30 and TRBJ2-1, with 10 positions matching TRBD1. Unmatched junction bases numbered 16, after V lost 3 bases and J lost 14 bases. Germline CDR1 GTSNPN, CDR2 SVGIG (reference sequence). The CDR3 consists of 15 residues. CDR3 amino acids: CAWRVPGQGISQKFF. Here the CDR3 DNA reads TGTGCCTGGAGAGTCCCGGGACAGGGGATTAGCCAAAAGTTCTTC.

The chain carries TRBV5-6 and TRBJ2-3; D remains unclear. The CDR3 is made up of 12 amino acids. The V end was cut by 7 bases, the J end by 10 bases, with 16 bases between. CDR1 is SGHDT, CDR2 YYEEEE, per germline. CDR3 nucleotides: TGTGCCAGCGCTCAAATTCCTGGGTCGCAGTATTTT. Translating gives CASAQIPGSQYF.

V and J are TRBV21-1 and TRBJ1-2. TRBV21-1 has pseudogene status. CDR3 size: 11 residues. The CDR3 region is CASSDSGTVAF. The CDR3 nucleotides are TGTGCCAGCAGCGACTCCGGGACCGTGGCCTTC.

The chain couples TRBV11-2 to TRBJ1-2, with 9 bases aligning to TRBD1. The CDR3 extends over 16 amino acids. With 3 bases clipped from V and 3 bases from J, the junction kept 8 bases outside the gene matches. CDR1 and CDR2 (germline): SGHAT, FQNNGV. DNA of the CDR3: TGTGCCAGCAGCTTTATGGGACAGGGTAGGCACTATGGCTACACCTTC. It yields the protein CASSFMGQGRHYGYTF.

The chain has TRBV10-1 and TRBJ1-2; D is uncertain. The germline gives CDR1 WNHNN, CDR2 SYGVQD (reference sequence). The V end lost 0 bases, the J end lost 6 bases, and 8 bases lay between the germline ends. This CDR3 has 13 residues. DNA of the CDR3: TGCGCCAGCAGTGAGTCGAGAGGGAATGGCTACACCTTC. Residues: CASSESRGNGYTF.

The rearrangement links TRBV21-1 to TRBJ2-5; the DNA was not compared with TRBD2, the D call given in the table. TRBV21-1 is an annotated pseudogene. CDR3 length: 21 residues. The CDR3 sequence: CASSESLAGTSGGIGQETQYF. CDR3 sequence (DNA): TGTGCCAGCAGCGAGAGTTTGGCCGGGACTAGCGGGGGGATAGGCCAAGAGACCCAGTACTTC.

V is TRBV2 and J is TRBJ2-2; D call uncertain. V shed 6 bases and J shed 6 bases, with 17 bases lying between them. The germline CDR1 and CDR2 sequences are SNHLY and FYNNEI. This CDR3 has 15 residues. The DNA for the CDR3 is TGTGCCAGCAGCCCCACGGGCTTGGCCGCCGGGGAGCTGTTTTTT. This sequence encodes CASSPTGLAAGELFF. The whole variable domain, remainder taken from reference TRBV2 and TRBJ2-2, is EPEVTQTPSHQVTQMGQEVILRCVPISNHLYFYWYRQILGQKVEFLVSFYNNEISEKSEIFDDQFSVERPDGSNFTLKIRSTKLEDSAMYFCASSPTGLAAGELFFGEGSRLTVL.

This clone was recorded a few times. The CDR3 ends on some other residue instead of the conserved phenylalanine or tryptophan, so this is likely a read error. The DNA is omitted, as the CDR3 cannot be located on it reliably, and the CDR3 follows TCRdb's listing. The rearrangement uses TRBV27 and TRBJ1-2; TRBD1 is taken as the D call from the table, unchecked against the DNA. The CDR3 contains 10 residues when both ends are counted. The germline CDR1 and CDR2 sequences are MNHEY and SMNVEV (reference sequence). The CDR3 loop reads CASSSDRADI.

This chain uses TRBV3-1 (or the pseudogene TRBV3-2) with TRBJ1-1; D remains unclear. The CDR3 spans 15 residues. The ends were cut back, 0 bases at V and 0 bases at J, with 8 bases in the middle. Germline V gene sequence: CDR1 LGHDT, CDR2 YNNKEL (reference sequence). CDR3 DNA: TGTGCCAGCAGCCAAGATGTGGGCATGAACACTGAAGCTTTCTTT. Translation gives CASSQDVGMNTEAFF.